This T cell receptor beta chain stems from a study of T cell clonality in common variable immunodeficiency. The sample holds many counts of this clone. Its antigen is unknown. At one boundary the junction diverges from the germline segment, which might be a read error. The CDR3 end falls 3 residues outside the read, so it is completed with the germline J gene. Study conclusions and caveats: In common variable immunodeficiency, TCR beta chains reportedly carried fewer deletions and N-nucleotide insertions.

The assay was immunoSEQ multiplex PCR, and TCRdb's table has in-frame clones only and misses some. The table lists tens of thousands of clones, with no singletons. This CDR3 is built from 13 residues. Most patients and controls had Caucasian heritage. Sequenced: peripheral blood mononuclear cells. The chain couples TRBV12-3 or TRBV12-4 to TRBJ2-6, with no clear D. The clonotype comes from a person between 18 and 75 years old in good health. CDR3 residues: CTSRPQGANVLTF. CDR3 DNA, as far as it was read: TGTACCAGCAGACCCCAGGGGGCCAACGTC.